This T cell receptor (beta chain) was identified in a study of siplizumab effects on memory and regulatory T cells. The CDR3 is 11 amino acids. Trimming removed 3 bases from V and 10 bases from J, with 13 bases in between. Germline CDR1 GTSNPN, CDR2 SVGIG (reference sequence). Using immunoSEQ multiplex PCR, the repertoire was profiled, and TCRdb retains in-frame clones only, with some absent. The repertoire consists of roughly 97,000 clones, with over 90% occurring once and the leading ten covering 0.62%. The specimen was Tregs sorted from blood. This rearrangement joins TRBV30 to TRBJ2-7; D is uncertain. The TCR sequence derives from a human donor in good health. CDR3 protein: CAWRPLDRQYF. The DNA for the CDR3 is TGTGCCTGGAGACCCCTAGACCGACAGTACTTC.